This TCR beta chain was obtained from a study of beta chain features in type 1 diabetes. The isolated RNA, all of it, was reverse transcribed, so expressed TCRB transcripts were what got sequenced. Only in-frame clones appear in the TCRdb table, and some are missing; sequencing was by immunoSEQ multiplex PCR. The top ten clones hold more than 0.45% of a sample with about 160,000 clones, around 8.4% of them seen once. With regard to this clone: Its antigen is as yet unknown.

Points from the study as a whole: Reads derived from cDNA could over-represent cells showing high TCR expression. When Type 1 diabetes patients were examined, their TCRB CDR3s proved moderately but significantly shorter in all four CD4+ subsets.

Blood was collected once per donor into heparin, averaging roughly 0.12 L. Sorted CD4+ subsets: naive, central memory, regulatory, stem cell-like memory (CD45RO/CCR7/CD25/CD127/CD95/CD27 panel). Populations obtained by sorting all exceeded 95% purity. V was cut by 5 bases and J by 2 bases, with 11 bases left in between. The CDR3 has 14 amino acids. CDR1 is LNHDA and CDR2 is SQIVND in the germline V gene (reference sequence). Sequences were obtained from central memory CD4+ T cells from blood. The chain joins TRBV19 to TRBJ2-3, with TRBD2 as a possible D gene (6 bases). This sequence was found in a woman under 30 with type 1 diabetes. The CDR3 DNA reads TGTGCCAGTAGTCCGGGACTCCCCACAGATACGCAGTATTTT. It translates to CASSPGLPTDTQYF. The full variable domain, in which reference TRBV19 and TRBJ2-3 provide the parts outside the CDR3, is DGGITQSPKYLFRKEGQNVTLSCEQNLNHDAMYWYRQDPGQGLRLIYYSQIVNDFQKGDIAEGYSVSREKKESFPLTVTSAQKNPTAFYLCASSPGLPTDTQYFGPGTRLTVL.